This TCR beta chain was identified in a study of cytomegalovirus exposure and HLA in healthy donors. As for the study in general: Among several hundred genotyped donors, approximately 80% fell in the Caucasian-associated ancestry cluster. Study conclusions and caveats: An analysis done earlier found most TCR beta V segments productive about 90% or about 30% of the time. The later analysis indicated that the majority of CMV-associated TCR beta chains appeared HLA-restricted.

Of note for this clone: Its antigen is not identified.

After removal of 8 bases from V and 4 bases from J, the junction contained 9 bases not matched to a gene. Germline-derived CDR1 and CDR2 are MDHEN and SYDVKM. The CDR3 is made up of 15 amino acids. PCR employed 60 Vbeta and 13 Jbeta primers. The data were produced by immunoSEQ multiplex PCR, yet TCRdb's version contains in-frame clones alone and is incomplete. The profile shows 100,000 to 150,000 clones, roughly 78% of them singletons. Every donor was a healthy person donating bone marrow. The genes are TRBV28 and TRBJ2-7, with 12 positions matching TRBD2. The sequenced sample consisted of PBMCs. The TCR comes from a woman between 35 and 50 years old in good health and CMV-seronegative. The CDR3 sequence: CASVAETSGSYEQYF. CDR3 in DNA: TGTGCCAGCGTGGCAGAGACTAGCGGGAGTTACGAGCAGTACTTC.